Shown below are 21 T cell receptor beta chains from a single sample sequenced in a study of glioma-infiltrating T cells after dendritic cell vaccination. Noted time point: after dendritic cell vaccination, including at tumor progression/relapse. Libraries were prepared by immunoSEQ multiplex PCR; TCRdb keeps only in-frame clonotypes and omits some of them. The repertoire holds about 50,000 clones, around 91% seen once, with roughly 5.6% in the top ten. Sequenced here: blood, sampled after dendritic cell vaccination. The source of these receptors is a human donor with glioblastoma.

This sequence joins TRBV28 and TRBJ2-7, with 8 nucleotides matching TRBD2. Germline-derived CDR1 and CDR2 are MDHEN and SYDVKM. Trimming at V came to 9 bases and at J to 4 bases, leaving 11 bases not matched to a gene. The CDR3 length is 14 residues. CDR3 sequence: CASGVAGYQYEQYF. CDR3 nucleotides: TGTGCCAGTGGGGTAGCGGGGTACCAATACGAGCAGTACTTC. Full variable domain (remainder filled in from reference TRBV28 and TRBJ2-7): DVKVTQSSRYLVKRTGEKVFLECVQDMDHENMFWYRQDPGLGLRLIYFSYDVKMKEKGDIPEGYSVSREKKERFSLILESASTNQTSMYLCASGVAGYQYEQYFGPGTRLTVT.

The chain joins TRBV5-1 to TRBJ2-7, with 7 bases aligning to TRBD2. Germline assignment: CDR1 SGHRS and CDR2 YFSETQ. Trimming at V came to 6 bases and at J to 0 bases, leaving 12 bases not matched to a gene. The CDR3 has 16 amino acids. CDR3 region: CASKELAGQSSYEQYF. CDR3 nucleotide sequence: TGCGCCAGCAAGGAGTTAGCGGGCCAAAGCTCCTACGAGCAGTACTTC.

The chain uses TRBV19 and TRBJ2-3, with a possible D match to TRBD2 (7 bases). The CDR3 has 17 amino acids. The germline CDR1 and CDR2 sequences are LNHDA and SQIVND (reference sequence). V was clipped by 10 bases and J by 1 base, with 24 bases between them. CDR3 amino acids: CATQMGGHTSGTDTQYF. The CDR3 DNA follows: TGTGCCACCCAAATGGGGGGACATACTAGCGGCACAGATACGCAGTATTTT.

The genes are TRBV4-3 and TRBJ2-1; D possibly corresponds to TRBD1 (6 bases). This CDR3 spans 14 amino acids. Per the germline V gene, CDR1 is LGHNA and CDR2 is YSLEER. The V end lost 3 bases, the J end lost 5 bases, and 11 bases lay between the germline ends. The CDR3 is CASSHKDSHNEQFF. The CDR3 DNA is TGCGCCAGCAGCCACAAGGACAGCCACAATGAGCAGTTCTTC.

This rearrangement joins TRBV5-4 to TRBJ1-5; no firm D call. Germline V gene sequence: CDR1 SGHNT, CDR2 YYREEE (reference sequence). Deletions cut 9 bases from V and 0 bases from J, with 13 bases between. The CDR3 covers 14 residues. The CDR3 DNA is TGTGCCACTTCAAGGGAGTCTAGCAATCAGCCCCAGCATTTT. This gives the protein CATSRESSNQPQHF.

V gene TRBV6-1 combines with J gene TRBJ2-3; D gene ambiguous. V was cut by 4 bases and J by 8 bases, with 13 bases left in between. The CDR3 sequence is 13 residues long. Germline values: CDR1 MNHNS, CDR2 SASEGT. The chain's CDR3 is CASSGESATTQYF. The CDR3 DNA is TGTGCCAGCAGTGGAGAGAGCGCGACTACGCAGTATTTT.

The rearrangement links TRBV28 to TRBJ2-3; 8 nucleotides match TRBD2. The CDR3 runs to 15 residues. Trimming removed 5 bases from V and 0 bases from J; junction bases left unmatched: 4. Germline CDR1 is MDHEN and CDR2 is SYDVKM. The CDR3 here is CASSSSGASTDTQYF. DNA of the CDR3: TGTGCCAGCAGTAGTAGCGGGGCTAGCACAGATACGCAGTATTTT.

This clone has just one count. V is TRBV5-1 and J is TRBJ2-2; TRBD1 agrees at 7 bases. Germline CDR1 and CDR2: SGHRS and YFSETQ. V dropped 1 base and J dropped 5; count of bases not matched to a gene: 8. The CDR3 is 16 residues long. The CDR3 protein is CASSLRTGDGTGELFF. CDR3 in DNA: TGCGCCAGCAGCTTGCGCACAGGGGACGGGACCGGGGAGCTGTTTTTT.

The table lists this clone with a count of one. This sequence joins TRBV30 and TRBJ1-2; the D is unclear. The V gene's germline CDR1 is GTSNPN and CDR2 SVGIG (reference sequence). The CDR3 is 16 residues long. Trimming left V 1 base short and J 6 bases short, with 21 bases between. CDR3 sequence: CAWSERIGILSDGYTF. As DNA, the CDR3 is TGTGCCTGGAGTGAGAGGATCGGCATTCTTTCGGATGGCTACACCTTC.

The chain recombines TRBV7-8 with TRBJ2-7; 10 positions agree with TRBD2. CDR1 is SGHVS and CDR2 is FQNEAQ in the germline V gene. V gave up 1 base and J gave up 3 bases; unmatched junction bases: 3. The CDR3 loop spans 15 amino acids. CDR3 DNA sequence: TGTGCCAGCAGCTTAGACGGGACTAGCGTCTACGAGCAGTACTTC. Its translation is CASSLDGTSVYEQYF.

CDR3 region: CSGGAGQGYNEQFF. The DNA of the CDR3 is TGCAGCGGGGGGGCCGGACAGGGATACAATGAGCAGTTCTTC. The V gene is TRBV29-1, the J gene TRBJ2-1; 8 bases line up with TRBD1. CDR1 and CDR2 (germline): SQVTM, ANQGSEA. CDR3 length equals 14 residues. V lost 7 bases and J lost 4; bases outside the gene matches: 9.

This chain connects TRBV7-3 to TRBJ2-1; unclear D gene. The V end lost 5 bases, the J end lost 4 bases, and 15 bases lay between the germline ends. Germline V gives CDR1 SGHTA, CDR2 FQGTGA. The length of the CDR3 is 15 residues. CDR3 protein: CASSPTTAHYNEQFF. Written as DNA, the CDR3 is TGTGCCAGCAGCCCAACTACCGCCCATTACAATGAGCAGTTCTTC.

The rearrangement uses TRBV19 and TRBJ2-1; 8 bases are shared with TRBD2. Germline-derived CDR1 and CDR2 are LNHDA and SQIVND (reference sequence). Trimming cost V 2 bases and J 3 bases; bases outside gene matches: 3. The CDR3 is made up of 15 amino acids. The CDR3 region is CASSIQAGVYNEQFF. CDR3 nucleotides: TGTGCCAGTAGTATACAAGCGGGAGTCTACAATGAGCAGTTCTTC.

This chain joins TRBV29-1 and TRBJ1-2; D is uncertain. From germline, CDR1 is SQVTM and CDR2 ANQGSEA. CDR3 length equals 11 residues. The ends were cut back, 4 bases at V and 6 bases at J, with 9 bases in the middle. The CDR3 nucleotides read TGCAGCGTTGCAGGCATGCATGGCTACACCTTC. Protein sequence: CSVAGMHGYTF.

About this clone: A junction boundary mismatches the germline segment, possibly from a read error. For the CDR3, the DNA is TGTGCTAGCAGCACGAGACCGGGACAGAACAATGAGCAGTTCTTC. Translation: CASSTRPGQNNEQFF. The chain is built from TRBV7-7 and TRBJ2-1; 7 bases map to TRBD1. The CDR3 length is 15 residues. Germline CDR1 is SSHAT and CDR2 is FNYEAQ (reference sequence).

The rearrangement links TRBV29-1 to TRBJ2-7; D is perhaps TRBD1 (6 bases). The V and J ends lost 4 bases and 2 bases respectively, with 9 bases between them. Germline V gives CDR1 SQVTM, CDR2 ANQGSEA. The CDR3 covers 12 residues. The CDR3 DNA reads as TGCAGCGTTGCAGGGGTTACCTACGAGCAGTACTTC. Translating it yields CSVAGVTYEQYF.

The gene calls are TRBV5-6 and TRBJ1-2, with 7 nucleotides matching TRBD1. The CDR3 is 13 amino acids. CDR1 SGHDT and CDR2 YYEEEE come from the germline V gene. The trim removed 9 bases at V and 0 bases at J, leaving 5 bases unmatched. CDR3 bases: TGTGCCACCGGGACAGATTCTAACTATGGCTACACCTTC. Translation: CATGTDSNYGYTF.

This chain uses TRBV7-3 with TRBJ1-6; TRBD1 aligns across 9 bases. From germline, CDR1 is SGHTA and CDR2 FQGTGA. This CDR3 is built from 15 residues. The V and J ends lost 5 bases and 10 bases, in that order; junction bases with no gene match: 9. CDR3: CASSRGQGQISPLHF. The CDR3 DNA is TGTGCCAGCAGCCGTGGACAGGGGCAAATCTCACCCCTCCACTTT.

This sequence joins TRBV5-1 and TRBJ2-3, with a tentative D call TRBD2 (5 bases). The germline CDR1 and CDR2 sequences are SGHRS and YFSETQ. V gave up 2 bases and J gave up 0 bases, with 10 bases separating them. The CDR3 extends over 15 amino acids. This CDR3 reads CASSLGWTSTDTQYF. CDR3 coding DNA: TGCGCCAGCAGCTTAGGGTGGACTAGCACAGATACGCAGTATTTT.

The chain joins TRBV6-1 to TRBJ2-7; TRBD2 matches 11 bases. Losses at the gene ends were 2 bases for V and 4 bases for J; bases not matched to a gene: 4. From germline, CDR1 is MNHNS and CDR2 SASEGT. CDR3 length: 15 amino acids. The DNA for the CDR3 is TGTGCCAGCAGTGAAACTAGCGGGAGACCATACGAGCAGTACTTC. It codes for CASSETSGRPYEQYF.

The chain employs TRBV18 and TRBJ2-6, with a possible D match to TRBD2 (5 bases). V lost 0 bases and J lost 1, with 16 bases in between. Germline V lookup: CDR1 KGHSH, CDR2 LQKENI. The CDR3 runs to 19 residues. Written as DNA, the CDR3 is TGTGCCAGCTCACCACCGCCCGCGGGCTCGGCTTCTGGGGCCAACGTCCTGACTTTC. Its protein product is CASSPPPAGSASGANVLTF. Variable domain in full (rest from reference TRBV18 and TRBJ2-6): NAGVMQNPRHLVRRRGQEARLRCSPMKGHSHVYWYRQLPEEGLKFMVYLQKENIIDESGMPKERFSAEFPKEGPSILRIQQVVRGDSAAYFCASSPPPAGSASGANVLTFGAGSRLTVL.